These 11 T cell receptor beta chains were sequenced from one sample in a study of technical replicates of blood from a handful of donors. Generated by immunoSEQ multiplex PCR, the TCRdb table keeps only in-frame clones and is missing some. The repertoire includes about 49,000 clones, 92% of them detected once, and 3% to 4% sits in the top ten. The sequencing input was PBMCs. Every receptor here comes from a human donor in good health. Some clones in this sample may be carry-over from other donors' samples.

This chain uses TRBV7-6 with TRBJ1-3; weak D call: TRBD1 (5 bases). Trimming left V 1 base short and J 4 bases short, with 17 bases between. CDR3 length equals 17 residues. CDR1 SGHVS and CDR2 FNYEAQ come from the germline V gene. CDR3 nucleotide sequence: TGTGCCAGCAGCTTAGACGCAGGCCAGGGTGCCGGAAACACCATATATTTT. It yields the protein CASSLDAGQGAGNTIYF.

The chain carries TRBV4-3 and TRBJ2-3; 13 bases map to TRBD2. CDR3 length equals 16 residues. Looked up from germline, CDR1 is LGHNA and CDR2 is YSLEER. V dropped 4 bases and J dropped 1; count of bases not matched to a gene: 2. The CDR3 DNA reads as TGCGCCAGCAGCCGCGGGACTAGCGGGGGCACAGATACGCAGTATTTT. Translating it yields CASSRGTSGGTDTQYF.

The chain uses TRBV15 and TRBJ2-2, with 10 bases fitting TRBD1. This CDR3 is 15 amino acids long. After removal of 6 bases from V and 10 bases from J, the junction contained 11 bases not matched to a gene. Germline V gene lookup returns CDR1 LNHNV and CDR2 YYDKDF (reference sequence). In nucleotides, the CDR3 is TGTGCCACCAGTAGACAGGGGGCGATCAATCAGGAGCTGTTTTTT. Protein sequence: CATSRQGAINQELFF.

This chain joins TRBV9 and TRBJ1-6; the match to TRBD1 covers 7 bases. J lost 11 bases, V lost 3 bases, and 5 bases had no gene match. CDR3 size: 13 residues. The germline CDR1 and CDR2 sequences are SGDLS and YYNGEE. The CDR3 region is CASSDGRGTPLHF. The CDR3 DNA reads TGTGCCAGCAGCGATGGCAGGGGGACACCCCTCCACTTT.

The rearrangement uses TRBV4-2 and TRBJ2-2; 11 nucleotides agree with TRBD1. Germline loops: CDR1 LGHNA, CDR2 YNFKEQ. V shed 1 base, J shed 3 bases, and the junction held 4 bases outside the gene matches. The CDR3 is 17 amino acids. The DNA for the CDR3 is TGTGCCAGCAGCCAAGGGACAGGGGGCGGGTACACCGGGGAGCTGTTTTTT. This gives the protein CASSQGTGGGYTGELFF.

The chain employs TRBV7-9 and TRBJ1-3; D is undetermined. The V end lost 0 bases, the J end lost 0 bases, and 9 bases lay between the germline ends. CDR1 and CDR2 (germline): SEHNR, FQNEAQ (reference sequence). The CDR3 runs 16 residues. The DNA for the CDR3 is TGTGCCAGCAGCTTAGCGCCAGGTTACTCTGGAAACACCATATATTTT. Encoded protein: CASSLAPGYSGNTIYF.

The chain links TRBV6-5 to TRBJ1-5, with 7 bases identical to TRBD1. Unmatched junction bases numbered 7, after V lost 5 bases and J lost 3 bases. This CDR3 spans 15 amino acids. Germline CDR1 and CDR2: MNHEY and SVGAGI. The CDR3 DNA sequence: TGTGCCAGCAGTACCGGGACAGCCTTCAATCAGCCCCAGCATTTT. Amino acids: CASSTGTAFNQPQHF.

The CDR3 DNA is TGTGCCAGTAAGACCGACTATCCCTCCTACAATGAGCAGTTCTTC. Protein sequence: CASKTDYPSYNEQFF. The chain is built from TRBV19 and TRBJ2-1; D is possibly TRBD2 (5 bases). Per germline, CDR1 LNHDA and CDR2 SQIVND (reference sequence). The length of the CDR3 is 15 residues. V lost 7 bases to trimming and J lost 0 bases, with 13 bases between them.

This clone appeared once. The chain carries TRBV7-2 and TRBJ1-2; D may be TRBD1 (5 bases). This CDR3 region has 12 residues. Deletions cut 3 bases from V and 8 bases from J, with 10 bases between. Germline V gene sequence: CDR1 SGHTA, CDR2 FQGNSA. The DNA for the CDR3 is TGTGCCAGCAGCTTTGACAGAGTGGGCTACACCTTC. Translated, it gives CASSFDRVGYTF.

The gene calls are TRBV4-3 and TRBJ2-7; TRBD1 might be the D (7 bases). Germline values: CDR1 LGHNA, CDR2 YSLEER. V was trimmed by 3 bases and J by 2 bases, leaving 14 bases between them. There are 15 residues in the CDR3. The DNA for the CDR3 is TGCGCCAGCAGCCAGGATCCAGGGGGGCCCTACGAGCAGTACTTC. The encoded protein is CASSQDPGGPYEQYF.

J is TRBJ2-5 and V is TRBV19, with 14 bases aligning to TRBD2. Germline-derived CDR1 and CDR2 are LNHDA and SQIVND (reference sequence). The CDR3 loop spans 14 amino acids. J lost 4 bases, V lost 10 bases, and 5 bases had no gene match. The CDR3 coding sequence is TGTGCCACCCAAGGACTAGCGGGAGGAGAGACCCAGTACTTC. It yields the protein CATQGLAGGETQYF.